This TCR beta chain was captured by sequencing in a study of post-analysis software for immune sequencing data. Across the whole study: Relapsing-remitting, secondary progressive and progressive-relapsing multiple sclerosis were all included among the disease courses.

Findings and caveats of the study: Controls significantly exceeded multiple sclerosis patients in normalized Chao1 diversity. When patients were compared with controls, about five TRBV segments were more frequent, TRBV5-6, TRBV5-1 and TRBV20-1 among them.

Unique-molecular-identifier-tagged TCR beta cDNA libraries were used. Around 460,000 cDNA molecules came from around 1 to 9.1 million T cells. Each CDR3 protein gets one entry after TCRdb re-called the PCR reads with MiXCR. The sample gives more than 500,000 distinct CDR3 sequences, approximately 31% of which show up once; approximately 6% is in the top ten. This CDR3 spans 13 amino acids. Germline CDR1 reads MDHEN; CDR2 reads SYDVKM. Comments on this clonotype: The antigen is not known. The junction and the germline gene differ at one end; a read error may be behind it.

This receptor was taken from a girl aged 2-17 years with multiple sclerosis. Sequenced input: blood. The chain joins TRBV28 to TRBJ1-2; D gene unclear. CDR3 in amino acids: CAIAREIQFGYIF. CDR3 coding DNA: TGTGCCATCGCCCGGGAAATCCAATTTGGCTACATCTTC.